Presented here are 6 T cell receptor beta chains from one specimen sequenced in a study of cytomegalovirus exposure and HLA in healthy donors. 60 Vbeta and 13 Jbeta primers were used in PCR. The assay was immunoSEQ multiplex PCR, and TCRdb's table has in-frame clones only and misses some. Of around 20,000 clones in the sample, approximately 80% were seen once. Input material: PBMCs. The receptors shown here come from a human donor in good health.

The genes are TRBV5-1 and TRBJ2-7; 7 nucleotides match TRBD1. The CDR3 runs to 12 residues. Trimming cost V 4 bases and J 7 bases; bases outside gene matches: 5. Germline lookup yields CDR1 SGHRS and CDR2 YFSETQ. The CDR3 DNA follows: TGCGCCAGCAGCCGAGGGACAGCTGAGCAGTACTTC. It specifies CASSRGTAEQYF.

The chain joins TRBV7-2 to TRBJ1-5; 8 bases agree with TRBD1. The J segment lost 6 bases and the V segment lost 3 bases, leaving 10 bases of the junction unmatched. Germline lookup yields CDR1 SGHTA and CDR2 FQGNSA. The CDR3 runs 16 residues. CDR3 bases: TGTGCCAGCAGCTTTCTTACAGGGGGAGTCGGTCAGCCCCAGCATTTT. It yields the protein CASSFLTGGVGQPQHF.

Only a few counts were recorded for this clone. This chain connects TRBV15 to TRBJ2-5; the match to TRBD2 covers 15 bases. The V and J ends lost 1 base and 5 bases, in that order; junction bases with no gene match: 2. CDR1 and CDR2 (germline): LNHNV, YYDKDF (reference sequence). The CDR3 consists of 16 residues. DNA for the CDR3: TGTGCCACCAGCAGAGTCGGGACTAGCGGGAGGGAGACCCAGTACTTC. Translated, it gives CATSRVGTSGRETQYF.

This clone showed up just a few times. V usage is TRBV2 and J usage is TRBJ1-5, with 8 positions matching TRBD1. With 7 bases clipped from V and 7 bases from J, the junction kept 6 bases outside the gene matches. This CDR3 contains 13 residues. The germline V gene encodes CDR1 SNHLY and CDR2 FYNNEI. The CDR3 DNA reads as TGTGCCAGCAAATCGGACAGGGCGCAGCCCCAGCATTTT. This encodes CASKSDRAQPQHF.

The chain combines TRBV5-6 with TRBJ2-7; D is unclear. The CDR3 is 13 residues long. Germline V gene data show CDR1 as SGHDT and CDR2 as YYEEEE. V was shortened by 3 bases and J by 0 bases, with 7 bases between the two germline ends. For the CDR3, the DNA is TGTGCCAGCAGCTGGAGCGTCTCCTACGAGCAGTACTTC. It is translated as CASSWSVSYEQYF.

This chain uses TRBV9 with TRBJ2-5, with TRBD2 identical over 13 bases. Trimming removed 4 bases from V and 5 bases from J; junction bases left unmatched: 8. This CDR3 is built from 16 residues. CDR1 and CDR2 (germline): SGDLS, YYNGEE. CDR3: CASSTSGTSGTETQYF. Written as DNA, the CDR3 is TGTGCCAGCAGCACCTCCGGGACTAGCGGGACTGAGACCCAGTACTTC.